Below are 13 T cell receptor beta chains sequenced from a single sample in a study of T cells after yellow fever vaccination. One entry per CDR3 protein, called by TCRdb with MiXCR from the 5' RACE reads. The sample lists some 350,000 distinct CDR3 sequences, over 8% occurring once. Material: PBMCs, obtained on the day of the first yellow fever vaccination. These receptors were obtained from a man between 18 and 35 years old who received the YFV17D yellow fever vaccine.

This clonotype showed up just a few times. CDR3 residues: CASSLRRANQETQYF. Here the CDR3 DNA reads TGTGCCAGCAGCTTAAGGAGGGCTAACCAAGAGACCCAGTACTTC. The rearrangement links TRBV7-2 to TRBJ2-5; perhaps TRBD2 as D (6 bases). Trimming pared 2 bases from V and 0 bases from J, leaving 10 bases between. Germline loops: CDR1 SGHTA, CDR2 FQGNSA. The CDR3 is 15 amino acids.

The rearrangement links TRBV5-1 to TRBJ2-6; a weak D match, TRBD2 (5 bases). The length of the CDR3 is 17 residues. Trimming cost V 4 bases and J 0 bases, with 14 bases left between them. In germline, CDR1 is SGHRS, CDR2 YFSETQ. The CDR3 DNA follows: TGCGCCAGCAGCCCGAGGGATGTTCACTCTGGGGCCAACGTCCTGACTTTC. Translated, it gives CASSPRDVHSGANVLTF. Variable domain in full (rest from reference TRBV5-1 and TRBJ2-6): KAGVTQTPRYLIKTRGQQVTLSCSPISGHRSVSWYQQTPGQGLQFLFEYFSETQRNKGNFPGRFSGRQFSNSRSEMNVSTLELGDSALYLCASSPRDVHSGANVLTFGAGSRLTVL.

The rearrangement uses TRBV4-2 and TRBJ2-3; TRBD2 agrees at 11 bases. Germline V gives CDR1 LGHNA, CDR2 YNFKEQ. J gave up 3 bases and V 3 bases, and 8 bases lay outside the gene matches. The CDR3 consists of 17 residues. CDR3 DNA sequence: TGTGCCAGCAGCCAGGAACTTAGCGGGGGGGCGACAGATACGCAGTATTTT. This codes for CASSQELSGGATDTQYF.

The CDR3 sequence: CASSVEGGYNSPLHF. CDR3 nucleotides: TGTGCCAGCAGCGTAGAAGGGGGCTATAATTCACCCCTCCACTTT. The chain uses TRBV9 and TRBJ1-6, with D possibly matching TRBD1 (6 bases). Germline V gene sequence: CDR1 SGDLS, CDR2 YYNGEE. Between the trimmed V and J ends, which lost 0 bases and 3 bases, there was a span of 7 bases. The CDR3 consists of 15 residues.

This clonotype appeared a few times. The rearrangement uses TRBV27 and TRBJ2-3; possibly TRBD2 for D (6 bases). Germline V CDR1 and CDR2: MNHEY, SMNVEV (reference sequence). There are 13 residues in the CDR3. Trimming cost V 6 bases and J 10 bases, with 17 bases left between them. CDR3 region: CASRSGRVLPQYF. The CDR3 DNA reads as TGTGCCAGCAGAAGCGGGCGGGTCCTACCGCAGTATTTT.

The chain links TRBV25-1 to TRBJ1-4; weak D call: TRBD1 (6 bases). From germline, CDR1 is MGHDK and CDR2 SYGVNS. There are 16 residues in the CDR3. V dropped 3 bases and J dropped 7 bases, with 18 bases sitting between them. CDR3 nucleotide sequence: TGTGCCAGCAGTGACCTCGGGACAAGGGACGGTGAAAAACTGTTTTTT. This translates into CASSDLGTRDGEKLFF.

This clonotype has more than one count but fewer than ten. This chain connects TRBV4-3 to TRBJ2-5; D may be TRBD1 or TRBD2 (6 bases each). The CDR3 consists of 16 residues. Between the trimmed V and J ends, which lost 4 bases and 2 bases, there was a span of 17 bases. CDR1 is LGHNA, CDR2 YSLEER, per germline. The DNA for the CDR3 is TGCGCCAGCAGCCTACTCGGAGGGGGTGCACAAGAGACCCAGTACTTC. Translating gives CASSLLGGGAQETQYF.

A few counts support this clonotype. The chain recombines TRBV21-1 with TRBJ2-7. TRBV21-1 constitutes a pseudogene. This CDR3 region has 17 residues. As DNA, the CDR3 is TGTGCCAGCAGCATTAGGGTTTCCCACGACCCGTGGCTGGAGCAGTACGTC. This translates into CASSIRVSHDPWLEQYV.

This clonotype occurred many times. This sequence joins TRBV3-1 and TRBJ1-1; TRBD1 matches 7 bases. Germline-derived CDR1 and CDR2 are LGHDT and YNNKEL (reference sequence). Unmatched junction bases numbered 12, after V lost 3 bases and J lost 8 bases. The CDR3 loop spans 15 amino acids. The CDR3 nucleotides are TGTGCCAGCAGCCACAGGCCCGTACAGGGGAGGGAAGCTTTCTTT. Translated: CASSHRPVQGREAFF.

This clonotype was counted only a few times. The V and J genes are TRBV4-3 and TRBJ2-1; D remains unclear. Germline V gene lookup returns CDR1 LGHNA and CDR2 YSLEER. This CDR3 spans 12 amino acids. Trimming cost V 0 bases and J 8 bases, with 5 bases left between them. The CDR3 spells CASSQEDDEQFF. In DNA form, the CDR3 reads TGCGCCAGCAGCCAAGAGGACGATGAGCAGTTCTTC.

There are a few counts of this clonotype. The V call is TRBV6-1, the J call TRBJ2-2; TRBD1 aligns across 10 bases. The V and J ends lost 6 bases and 5 bases, in that order; junction bases with no gene match: 9. This CDR3 is built from 16 residues. The V gene's germline CDR1 is MNHNS and CDR2 SASEGT. Here the CDR3 reads CASRTPGQGLTGELFF. As DNA, the CDR3 is TGTGCCAGCAGGACGCCGGGACAGGGGTTGACCGGGGAGCTGTTTTTT.

This clonotype has only a few counts. This chain joins TRBV18 and TRBJ1-2; no definite D call. CDR3 length equals 12 residues. Trimming pared 3 bases from V and 9 bases from J, leaving 11 bases between. Germline V gives CDR1 KGHSH, CDR2 LQKENI. As DNA, the CDR3 is TGTGCCAGCTCACCCCGGTCCCTACGCTACACCTTC. It encodes CASSPRSLRYTF.

The table lists this clonotype with many counts. The junction differs from germline at one of its ends, possibly a read error. The V call is TRBV11-1, the J call TRBJ2-7; TRBD1 is a possible D gene (5 bases). CDR1 is SGHAT and CDR2 is FQDESV in the germline V gene (reference sequence). The CDR3 totals 15 residues. The CDR3 loop is CASRLVQGCGYEQYF. The DNA of the CDR3 is TGTGCCAGCAGATTAGTCCAGGGCTGTGGCTACGAGCAGTACTTC.